Below are 31 T cell receptor beta chains sequenced from a single sample in a study of spatial heterogeneity in lung cancer. Time point defined: blood at routine non-recurrence follow-up after resection. One entry per CDR3 protein results from TCRdb running MiXCR on the 5' RACE reads. The sample contains over 95,000 distinct CDR3 sequences, 10% to 13% of which appear only once. Sequencing was performed on PBMCs, taken at follow-up. These receptors originate from a female donor with early-stage non-small cell lung cancer.

This clonotype occurred a few times. The genes are TRBV30 and TRBJ2-2, with D hard to call. The CDR3 consists of 17 residues. CDR1 and CDR2 (germline): GTSNPN, SVGIG (reference sequence). V was cut by 2 bases and J by 5 bases, with 21 bases left in between. The CDR3 is CAWSPTTRYIGTGELFF. Here the CDR3 DNA reads TGTGCCTGGAGTCCGACGACTCGTTATATCGGGACCGGGGAGCTGTTTTTT.

The chain is built from TRBV7-9 and TRBJ2-3, with no clear D. The CDR3 spans 13 residues. Germline V CDR1 and CDR2: SEHNR, FQNEAQ (reference sequence). V was shortened by 1 base and J by 6 bases, with 8 bases between the two germline ends. The CDR3 protein is CASSLEVRDTQYF. The CDR3 DNA follows: TGTGCCAGCAGCTTAGAAGTCAGGGATACGCAGTATTTT.

V and J are TRBV11-2 and TRBJ2-1, with no clear D. The CDR3 consists of 13 residues. V gave up 6 bases and J gave up 5 bases, with 11 bases separating them. The V gene's germline CDR1 is SGHAT and CDR2 FQNNGV. The CDR3 sequence: CASRNYRDNEQFF. In DNA, the CDR3 is TGTGCCAGCAGAAACTACCGGGACAATGAGCAGTTCTTC.

This clonotype showed up many times. V usage is TRBV20-1 and J usage is TRBJ2-7; 14 positions match TRBD2. Trimming removed 3 bases from V and 6 bases from J; junction bases left unmatched: 10. Germline loops: CDR1 DFQATT, CDR2 SNEGSKA (reference sequence). This CDR3 is 16 amino acids long. CDR3 bases: TGCAGTGCTAGCGCCCTCCTGACTAGCGGGAGGGTCGAGCAGTACTTC. Amino acids: CSASALLTSGRVEQYF.

The rearrangement links TRBV12-3 or TRBV12-4 to TRBJ2-1, with 8 positions matching TRBD1. Unmatched junction bases numbered 6, after V lost 5 bases and J lost 0 bases. This CDR3 spans 16 amino acids. The CDR3 is CASSIRQGSSYNEQFF. CDR3 sequence (DNA): TGTGCCAGCAGTATTAGACAGGGGAGCTCCTACAATGAGCAGTTCTTC.

By its share, this clonotype is medium-sized. The J gene is TRBJ2-3, the V gene TRBV29-1; D gene unclear. The CDR3 extends over 15 amino acids. Germline values: CDR1 SQVTM, CDR2 ANQGSEA. Trimming left V 4 bases short and J 1 base short, with 15 bases between. This CDR3 is CSVGSRLGGTDTQYF. For the CDR3, the DNA is TGCAGCGTTGGGAGCCGACTTGGCGGCACAGATACGCAGTATTTT.

This clonotype has more than one count but fewer than ten. The chain carries TRBV4-2 and TRBJ2-2, with TRBD2 matching over 7 bases. The ends lost 6 bases at V and 9 bases at J; junction bases unmatched: 16. Germline V gene data show CDR1 as LGHNA and CDR2 as YNFKEQ. The CDR3 extends over 16 amino acids. CDR3 in amino acids: CASRGGTDPQRRELFF. The CDR3, as DNA: TGTGCCAGCAGGGGGGGGACTGACCCGCAACGAAGGGAGCTGTTTTTT.

The rearrangement links TRBV14 to TRBJ2-5; possible D gene TRBD1, 5 bases. V lost 1 base and J 5 bases, leaving 14 bases between the germline ends. The CDR3 totals 15 residues. CDR1 SGHDN and CDR2 FVKESK come from the germline V gene. The CDR3, as DNA: TGTGCCAGCAGCCAAGGTGCGGCAGGGATTGAGACCCAGTACTTC. It is translated as CASSQGAAGIETQYF.

The chain recombines TRBV28 with TRBJ1-5, with D perhaps TRBD1 (5 bases). V was shortened by 6 bases and J by 1 base, with 16 bases between the two germline ends. CDR1 is MDHEN, CDR2 SYDVKM, per germline. The CDR3 sequence is 16 residues long. The CDR3 loop is CASRPWDGASNQPQHF. In nucleotides, the CDR3 is TGTGCCAGCAGGCCGTGGGACGGCGCGAGCAATCAGCCCCAGCATTTT.

This clonotype showed up many times. The CDR3 loop is CATSDRGNEKLFF. The DNA of the CDR3 is TGTGCCACTTCGGACAGGGGAAATGAAAAACTGTTTTTT. The V call is TRBV6-2 or TRBV6-3, the J call TRBJ1-4; TRBD1 agrees at 9 bases. The germline V gene encodes CDR1 MNHEY and CDR2 SVGEGT. J gave up 5 bases and V 10 bases, and 5 bases lay outside the gene matches. The CDR3 contains 13 residues.

V is TRBV7-9 and J is TRBJ2-1; 12 nucleotides match TRBD2. Unmatched junction bases numbered 7, after V lost 4 bases and J lost 6 bases. Germline lookup yields CDR1 SEHNR and CDR2 FQNEAQ (reference sequence). The CDR3 is 16 amino acids. The CDR3 sequence is CASSSILAGGPNEQFF. The CDR3 coding sequence is TGTGCCAGCAGCTCGATTCTAGCGGGAGGGCCCAATGAGCAGTTCTTC.

This clonotype was seen a few times. This chain connects TRBV14 to TRBJ1-1, with 9 bases identical to TRBD1. In germline, CDR1 is SGHDN, CDR2 FVKESK. With V trimmed by 4 bases and J by 2 bases, 11 bases remained unmatched. The CDR3 has 17 residues. The CDR3 reads CASSLPIHRGRNTEAFF. DNA of the CDR3: TGTGCCAGCAGCCTACCAATACACAGGGGGCGAAACACTGAAGCTTTCTTT.

To note about this clonotype: This may be a read error: a much more frequent sequence differs by one nucleotide. V gene TRBV9 combines with J gene TRBJ1-1; D is unclear. The CDR3 runs to 13 residues. Germline lookup yields CDR1 SGDLS and CDR2 YYNGEE. The CDR3 DNA reads as TGTGCCGGCAGCGTAGCCGGGGACACTGAAGCTTTCTTT. Translating it yields CAGSVAGDTEAFF.

This clonotype was observed a handful of times. The rearrangement links TRBV7-8 to TRBJ2-7; 8 bases align to TRBD1. J gave up 6 bases and V 5 bases, and 6 bases lay outside the gene matches. The CDR3 loop spans 13 amino acids. Germline lookup yields CDR1 SGHVS and CDR2 FQNEAQ. CDR3 sequence: CASSTRQGREQYF. Here the CDR3 DNA reads TGTGCCAGCAGCACGAGACAGGGGCGCGAGCAGTACTTC.

This clonotype was detected a few times. The V and J genes are TRBV27 and TRBJ2-6, with 9 bases that match TRBD1. This CDR3 is 17 amino acids long. V shed 8 bases and J 3 bases; nucleotides not matched to a gene: 11. CDR1 and CDR2 (germline): MNHEY, SMNVEV (reference sequence). In DNA form, the CDR3 reads TGTGCCAGCGCACCCGGGACAGGGAGGGATGGGGCCAACGTCCTGACTTTC. This gives the protein CASAPGTGRDGANVLTF.

V gene TRBV19 combines with J gene TRBJ2-6; 7 bases map to TRBD1. The CDR3 loop spans 14 amino acids. V lost 1 base and J lost 8; bases outside the gene matches: 2. Germline values: CDR1 LNHDA, CDR2 SQIVND (reference sequence). The CDR3 nucleotides read TGTGCCAGTAGTATAGGGACAGGAACCAACGTCCTGACTTTC. Protein: CASSIGTGTNVLTF.

This clonotype was counted many times. This chain connects TRBV6-6 to TRBJ2-2; 7 bases map to TRBD2. The V and J ends lost 7 bases and 4 bases, in that order; junction bases with no gene match: 6. CDR1 is MNHNY and CDR2 is SVGAGI in the germline V gene (reference sequence). The CDR3 length is 14 residues. CDR3 protein: CASKGRERTGELFF. The CDR3 nucleotides read TGTGCCAGCAAGGGGCGGGAGCGCACCGGGGAGCTGTTTTTT.

The sample holds a few counts of this clonotype. The chain has TRBV7-9 and TRBJ2-3; D gene uncertain. Germline V CDR1 and CDR2: SEHNR, FQNEAQ (reference sequence). V lost 5 bases to trimming and J lost 2 bases, with 8 bases between them. The CDR3 contains 13 residues. The CDR3 DNA sequence: TGTGCCAGCAGCCCTAGTGCCACAGATACGCAGTATTTT. This encodes CASSPSATDTQYF.

V usage is TRBV7-9 and J usage is TRBJ1-2; D is unresolved. This CDR3 has 12 residues. With 4 bases removed from V and 2 bases from J, the gap between germline ends came to 5 bases. Germline values: CDR1 SEHNR, CDR2 FQNEAQ (reference sequence). The CDR3 is CASSSINYGYTF. The CDR3 DNA is TGTGCCAGCAGCTCTATAAACTATGGCTACACCTTC.

This clonotype was recorded a few times. The V call is TRBV6-2 or TRBV6-3, the J call TRBJ1-1; 10 bases agree with TRBD1. The germline V gene encodes CDR1 MNHEY and CDR2 SVGEGT. Losses at the gene ends were 0 bases for V and 1 base for J; bases not matched to a gene: 8. The CDR3 is made up of 18 amino acids. The CDR3 loop is CASSYSPWTGGGNTEAFF. The CDR3 DNA sequence: TGTGCCAGCAGTTACTCCCCCTGGACAGGGGGTGGGAACACTGAAGCTTTCTTT.

This clonotype showed up many times. V and J are TRBV29-1 and TRBJ1-1; 7 nucleotides match TRBD1. Trimming took 4 bases from V and 3 from J; bases not matched to a gene: 5. The CDR3 spans 13 residues. CDR1 is SQVTM, CDR2 ANQGSEA, per germline. The CDR3 coding sequence is TGCAGCGTTGGGAGGGGGCAGGACACTGAAGCTTTCTTT. Residues: CSVGRGQDTEAFF. The whole variable domain, remainder taken from reference TRBV29-1 and TRBJ1-1, is SAVISQKPSRDICQRGTSLTIQCQVDSQVTMMFWYRQQPGQSLTLIATANQGSEATYESGFVIDKFPISRPNLTFSTLTVSNMSPEDSSIYLCSVGRGQDTEAFFGQGTRLTVV.

The V call is TRBV6-5, the J call TRBJ2-7, with 9 nucleotides matching TRBD2. The CDR3 covers 15 residues. V shed 6 bases and J 7 bases; nucleotides not matched to a gene: 13. Per the germline V gene, CDR1 is MNHEY and CDR2 is SVGAGI. The CDR3 region is CASSPGAAGGSEQYF. In DNA form, the CDR3 reads TGTGCCAGCAGCCCAGGGGCGGCGGGAGGGAGTGAGCAGTACTTC.

In its sample, this clonotype was seen many times. The chain combines TRBV18 with TRBJ1-2, with D possibly being TRBD1 (6 bases). This CDR3 spans 15 amino acids. Germline loops: CDR1 KGHSH, CDR2 LQKENI. V lost 3 bases and J 8 bases, leaving 19 bases between the germline ends. Here the CDR3 DNA reads TGTGCCAGCTCACCGATATCGGGACACAGATTAGGCTACACCTTC. This codes for CASSPISGHRLGYTF.

The rearrangement uses TRBV15 and TRBJ1-5; perhaps TRBD1 as D (5 bases). Deletions cut 5 bases from V and 2 bases from J, with 13 bases between. Germline CDR1 and CDR2: LNHNV and YYDKDF (reference sequence). This CDR3 comprises 15 residues. For the CDR3, the DNA is TGTGCCACCAGCGCCACGGACAAGGGCAATCAGCCCCAGCATTTT. It is translated as CATSATDKGNQPQHF.

The V gene is TRBV7-9, the J gene TRBJ2-3; D not resolved. Trimming removed 5 bases from V and 0 bases from J, with 9 bases in between. The CDR3 spans 14 residues. Germline V gene lookup returns CDR1 SEHNR and CDR2 FQNEAQ (reference sequence). CDR3 nucleotides: TGTGCCAGCAGCCCCAGGATTAGCACAGATACGCAGTATTTT. Protein product: CASSPRISTDTQYF. Based on the CDR3 plus reference TRBV7-9 and TRBJ2-3, the full variable domain is DTGVSQNPRHKITKRGQNVTFRCDPISEHNRLYWYRQTLGQGPEFLTYFQNEAQLEKSRLLSDRFSAERPKGSFSTLEIQRTEQGDSAMYLCASSPRISTDTQYFGPGTRLTVL.

This clonotype showed up just a few times. The chain links TRBV7-9 to TRBJ1-1, with D unclear. The CDR3 length is 16 residues. CDR1 and CDR2 from the germline V gene are SEHNR and FQNEAQ (reference sequence). The ends were cut back, 5 bases at V and 3 bases at J, with 19 bases in the middle. Here the CDR3 reads CASSGTAGPRDTEAFF. Written as DNA, the CDR3 is TGTGCCAGCAGCGGAACGGCAGGCCCAAGGGACACTGAAGCTTTCTTT.

This clonotype was found a few times. J is TRBJ2-7 and V is TRBV20-1, with D tentatively TRBD2 (5 bases). The CDR3 is 13 amino acids. Trimming took 5 bases from V and 5 from J, leaving 16 bases between them. Germline CDR1 DFQATT, CDR2 SNEGSKA (reference sequence). Here the CDR3 reads CSASTGRADEQYV. CDR3 nucleotides: TGCAGTGCTTCAACCGGGCGGGCCGACGAGCAGTACGTC.

In its sample, this clonotype was seen a few times. V is TRBV7-3 and J is TRBJ2-1; 7 positions agree with TRBD2. Trimming cost V 5 bases and J 12 bases; bases outside gene matches: 19. The CDR3 spans 16 residues. Looked up from germline, CDR1 is SGHTA and CDR2 is FQGTGA. CDR3: CASSLLAASPTLGQFF. CDR3 nucleotides: TGTGCCAGCAGCCTGCTAGCGGCATCCCCCACCTTGGGGCAGTTCTTC.

This chain joins TRBV7-9 and TRBJ2-1; D might be TRBD1 or TRBD2, each matching 6 bases. V shed 3 bases and J shed 7 bases, with 16 bases lying between them. The CDR3 has 15 amino acids. CDR1 is SEHNR and CDR2 is FQNEAQ in the germline V gene (reference sequence). The CDR3 DNA sequence: TGTGCCAGCAGCTTTAGGGGGACTGCCGGGAATGAGCAGTTCTTC. Its translation: CASSFRGTAGNEQFF.

This clonotype was detected many times. The chain has TRBV27 and TRBJ2-6, with a weak D call TRBD1 (6 bases). The CDR3 is made up of 19 amino acids. Trimming took off 3 bases at V and 1 base at J, with 19 bases between the two ends. Germline V gene sequence: CDR1 MNHEY, CDR2 SMNVEV (reference sequence). This CDR3 is CASSLDRMGVDSGANVLTF. The CDR3 DNA is TGTGCCAGCAGTTTGGACAGAATGGGCGTTGATTCTGGGGCCAACGTCCTGACTTTC.

This chain connects TRBV24-1 to TRBJ1-2, with TRBD1 identical over 7 bases. Trimming cost V 2 bases and J 4 bases; bases outside gene matches: 6. The CDR3 runs 15 residues. Germline-derived CDR1 and CDR2 are KGHDR and SFDVKD. CDR3 sequence: CATSDSTGDAYGYTF. In nucleotides, the CDR3 is TGTGCCACCAGTGATTCCACAGGGGACGCCTATGGCTACACCTTC.